This T cell receptor (beta chain) was sequenced in a study of OX40 agonist ivuxolimab in advanced cancers. Study at large: Prior therapy, whether anti-PD-1, anti-PD-L1 or anti-CTLA-4, was allowed, and roughly 44% had some. Three patients had partial responses: one hepatocellular carcinoma, two cutaneous melanoma. General study results and limits: In CD8+ T cells, expanded clones were on average more numerous than in CD4+.

A word on this clone: The antigen remains unidentified.

The data were produced by immunoSEQ multiplex PCR, yet TCRdb's version contains in-frame clones alone and is incomplete. The sample lists some 100,000 clones, 80% to 85% occurring once. CDR1 is SEHNR, CDR2 FQNEAQ, per germline (reference sequence). Trimming left V 5 bases short and J 3 bases short, with 13 bases between. This CDR3 has 14 residues. This sequence joins TRBV7-9 and TRBJ1-2; the D gene is possibly TRBD1 (6 bases). The source material was CD4+ or CD8+ T cells sorted from blood, sampled in a trial of the OX40 agonist ivuxolimab. This TCR was sampled from an adult with an advanced solid tumor such as melanoma, head and neck, liver or kidney cancer. In DNA, the CDR3 is TGTGCCAGCAGCCCGGACAGCTGGTACTATGGCTACACCTTC. It yields the protein CASSPDSWYYGYTF.